These 4 T cell receptor beta chains originate from one sample sequenced in a study of blood T cell repertoires in COVID-19 (TCRdb year 2020). Libraries were made using the immunoSEQ multiplex PCR assay. TCRdb's version of the immuneACCESS table is confined to in-frame rearrangements and falls short of the full clone set. An unresolved V gene accounts for under half of the shortfall where checked; the remainder is of unknown origin. This sample comprises 150,000 to 200,000 clones, 82% of them detected only once. More than 4.5% of the sample lies in the top ten. Sequencing input: peripheral blood. Source of these receptors: a woman aged 25 to 45 with acute or convalescent COVID-19.

The chain recombines TRBV19 with TRBJ1-2; 8 positions agree with TRBD1. Germline V gene sequence: CDR1 LNHDA, CDR2 SQIVND (reference sequence). V lost 5 bases, J lost 1 base, and 15 bases stayed unmatched. This CDR3 is built from 18 residues. The CDR3 region is CASSDFPGQELINYGYTF. DNA of the CDR3: TGTGCCAGTAGTGACTTTCCGGGACAGGAGCTTATTAACTATGGCTACACCTTC.

V gene TRBV6-5 combines with J gene TRBJ2-7, with TRBD2 as a possible D gene (6 bases). This CDR3 has 14 amino acids. Germline V CDR1 and CDR2: MNHEY, SVGAGI. With 7 bases removed from V and 1 base from J, the gap between germline ends came to 14 bases. Here the CDR3 reads CASTPAGVSYEQYF. The CDR3 nucleotides are TGTGCCAGCACCCCAGCGGGTGTATCCTACGAGCAGTACTTC.

This rearrangement joins TRBV5-4 to TRBJ2-7; a possible D gene is TRBD1 (6 bases). Germline values: CDR1 SGHNT, CDR2 YYREEE (reference sequence). The ends were cut back, 0 bases at V and 3 bases at J, with 13 bases in the middle. CDR3 length: 15 amino acids. CDR3 loop: CASSLAGVLNYEQYF. The CDR3, as DNA: TGTGCCAGCAGCTTGGCAGGGGTCTTGAACTACGAGCAGTACTTC.

The rearrangement links TRBV7-9 to TRBJ1-1; 7 bases align to TRBD1. Germline V gene sequence: CDR1 SEHNR, CDR2 FQNEAQ (reference sequence). The length of the CDR3 is 15 residues. Germline trimming cut 4 bases from V and 6 bases from J; bases unmatched to any gene: 11. CDR3 region: CASSSTGKGQPEAFF. DNA for the CDR3: TGTGCCAGCAGCTCGACAGGGAAAGGTCAACCTGAAGCTTTCTTT.